The rows below give T cell receptor beta chains drawn from one sample of a study of patients and donors after allogeneic stem cell transplantation. TCRdb reanalysed the RT-PCR reads using MiXCR and keeps one entry per CDR3 protein. The table includes about 410,000 distinct CDR3 sequences, roughly 16% detected once. The material sequenced was blood, either unsorted or a sorted T cell fraction (not recorded which). The source is a human donor who was either an allogeneic HSCT recipient or a stem cell or donor lymphocyte infusion donor (not recorded which). It is not recorded whose cells these are; they may come from a transplant donor. The CDR3 runs from the conserved cysteine through the conserved F or W. D genes are given only for firm matches. Size values are once, few and many counts, or a class for expanded clones, and some rows have none.

TGCAGTGCTAGAGGGGTGGGGGGCAACTCTGGAAACACCATATATTTT	CSARGVGGNSGNTIYF	TRBV20-1	TRBJ1-3	.	.
TGTGCCAGCAGTGAACTGGCGGTTGGATCAGAGACCCAGTACTTC	CASSELAVGSETQYF	TRBV2	TRBJ2-5	.	.
TGTGCCAGCACCAGAGGGAGCGGTACCTTCACCGGGGAGCTGTTTTTT	CASTRGSGTFTGELFF	TRBV7-9	TRBJ2-2	.	few
TGCGCCAGCAGCCAAGAGAGTAGGGCTCTGAACACTGAAGCTTTCTTT	CASSQESRALNTEAFF	TRBV4-1	TRBJ1-1	.	.
TGTGCCAGCAATAGGGTCGCAGCGAACACCGGGGAGCTGTTTTTT	CASNRVAANTGELFF	TRBV12-3/TRBV12-4	TRBJ2-2	.	few
TGTGCCAGCAGTGAAGCGGAGACAGGGGCTAACTATGGCTACACCTTC	CASSEAETGANYGYTF	TRBV2	TRBJ1-2	TRBD1	.
TGCAGTGCTAGAGGGTTCCGCGGTAGCTCCTATAATTCACCCCTCCACTTT	CSARGFRGSSYNSPLHF	TRBV20-1	TRBJ1-6	.	few
TGTGCCAGCTTCCGAAGGTCCATCGCGTTGAGCACTGAAGCTTTCTTT	CASFRRSIALSTEAFF	TRBV18	TRBJ1-1	.	.
TGTGCCAGCTCACCCCTCGAAGCTTTCTTT	CASSPLEAFF	TRBV18	TRBJ1-1	.	few
TGCAGTGCTAGAGGGCAGTTACAAGAGACCCAGTACTTC	CSARGQLQETQYF	TRBV20-1	TRBJ2-5	.	few
TGTGCCAGCAGTTGGGCAACCACGACCATATATTTT	CASSWATTTIYF	TRBV12-3/TRBV12-4	TRBJ1-3	.	.
TGCGCCAGCAGCCAGTTTATGACAGACAAACCTGAAGCTTTCTTT	CASSQFMTDKPEAFF	TRBV4-1	TRBJ1-1	.	few
TGCGCCAGCAGCCAGGGGGGACTAGCGGGAGGCCCGTCCTCCTACGAGCAGTACTTC	CASSQGGLAGGPSSYEQYF	TRBV4-1	TRBJ2-7	TRBD2	few
TGTGCCAGCAGTCCAGGGGCAGGCCCCGTTTATGGCTACACCTTC	CASSPGAGPVYGYTF	TRBV6-1	TRBJ1-2	.	few
TGTGCCAGCAGCGCCCGGGACAGGGGGCTAGGCGAGCAGTTCTTC	CASSARDRGLGEQFF	TRBV7-3	TRBJ2-1	TRBD1	few
TGTGCCATCAGTGAGGACAGGGGCCATTATGAAAAACTGTTTTTT	CAISEDRGHYEKLFF	TRBV10-3	TRBJ1-4	TRBD1	.
TGTGCCACTCTGGCGGGGTATAATTCACCCCTCCACTTT	CATLAGYNSPLHF	TRBV25-1	TRBJ1-6	.	few
TGTGCCACCAGCAGGTTCGCGGGGAATGAGCAGTTCTTC	CATSRFAGNEQFF	TRBV15	TRBJ2-1	.	.
TGTGCCAGCAGTGCCCCTCGACAGGGGAGATTGGCTGAAGCTTTCTTT	CASSAPRQGRLAEAFF	TRBV6-1	TRBJ1-1	TRBD1	many
TGCGCCAGCAGCTTTACAGGGGATGAAAAACTGTTTTTT	CASSFTGDEKLFF	TRBV5-1	TRBJ1-4	TRBD1	few
TGTGCCACCAGTGAAGCTTGGTTTCCCGGGGAGCTGTTTTTT	CATSEAWFPGELFF	TRBV24-1	TRBJ2-2	.	.
TGTGCCTGGAGTGAGGGGAACACTGAAGCTTTCTTT	CAWSEGNTEAFF	TRBV30	TRBJ1-1	.	few
TGCAGTGCTAGGCGCCCCTCCTACGAGCAGTACTTC	CSARRPSYEQYF	TRBV20-1	TRBJ2-7	.	many
TGTGCCAGCAGTTTTCTAGCGGGACAGGGGGGAGAGACCCAGTACTTC	CASSFLAGQGGETQYF	TRBV27	TRBJ2-5	TRBD1	.
TGCGCCAGCAGCCAAGATGGATCGGGCAGGGACTCCTACGAGCAGTACTTC	CASSQDGSGRDSYEQYF	TRBV4-1	TRBJ2-7	.	few
TGTGCCAGCAGTTATAGCGGGGGCCCTAACAATGAGCAGTTCTTC	CASSYSGGPNNEQFF	TRBV7-2	TRBJ2-1	TRBD2	.
TGTGCCAGCAGCACCTCCGGGACAGGGGGCACTGAAGCTTTCTTT	CASSTSGTGGTEAFF	TRBV9	TRBJ1-1	TRBD1	.
TGCGCCAGCAGCCAAGAAGCGGGGGGGTACAATGAGCAGTTCTTC	CASSQEAGGYNEQFF	TRBV4-1	TRBJ2-1	TRBD2	many
TGCAGCGTTGAAGGTCCGGGACAGGGCCCCTCTGGGGCCAACGTCCTGACTTTC	CSVEGPGQGPSGANVLTF	TRBV29-1	TRBJ2-6	TRBD1	many
TGTGCCAGCAGCCAACGGACAGGAAACACAGATACGCAGTATTTT	CASSQRTGNTDTQYF	TRBV7-8	TRBJ2-3	TRBD1	many
TGTGCCAGCAGCTTAAGTGACAGGGGTAATCAGCCCCAGCATTTT	CASSLSDRGNQPQHF	TRBV11-2	TRBJ1-5	TRBD1	few
TGTGCCAGCAGCTTAGATTTTGGTGCTGGGGGCAATGAGCAGTTCTTC	CASSLDFGAGGNEQFF	TRBV7-9	TRBJ2-1	.	few
TGTGCCAGCAGCCGACTCAAAGTGCTGGCTAGCGATGGGGAGACCCAGTACTTC	CASSRLKVLASDGETQYF	TRBV11-2	TRBJ2-5	.	few
TGCGCCAGCAGCCAAGATGCAGACCCGAACACCGGGGAGCTGTTTTTT	CASSQDADPNTGELFF	TRBV4-3	TRBJ2-2	.	.